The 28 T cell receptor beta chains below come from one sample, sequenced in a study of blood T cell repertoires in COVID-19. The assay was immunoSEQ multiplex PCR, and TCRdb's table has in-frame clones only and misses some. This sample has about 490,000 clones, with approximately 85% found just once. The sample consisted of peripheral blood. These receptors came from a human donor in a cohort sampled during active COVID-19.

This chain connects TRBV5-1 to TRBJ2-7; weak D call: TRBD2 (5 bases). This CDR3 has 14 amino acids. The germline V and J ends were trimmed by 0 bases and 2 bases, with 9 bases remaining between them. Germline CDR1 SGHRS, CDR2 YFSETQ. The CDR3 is CASSLGGATYEQYF. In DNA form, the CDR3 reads TGCGCCAGCAGCTTGGGGGGAGCTACCTACGAGCAGTACTTC. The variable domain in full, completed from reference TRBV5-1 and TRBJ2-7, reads KAGVTQTPRYLIKTRGQQVTLSCSPISGHRSVSWYQQTPGQGLQFLFEYFSETQRNKGNFPGRFSGRQFSNSRSEMNVSTLELGDSALYLCASSLGGATYEQYFGPGTRLTVT.

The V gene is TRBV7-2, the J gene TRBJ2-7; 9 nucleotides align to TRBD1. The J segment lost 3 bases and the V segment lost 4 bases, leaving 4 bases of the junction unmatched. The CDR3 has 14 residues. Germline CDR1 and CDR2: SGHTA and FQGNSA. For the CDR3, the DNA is TGTGCCAGCAGCTCAACGACAGGGGGCTACGAGCAGTACTTC. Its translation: CASSSTTGGYEQYF.

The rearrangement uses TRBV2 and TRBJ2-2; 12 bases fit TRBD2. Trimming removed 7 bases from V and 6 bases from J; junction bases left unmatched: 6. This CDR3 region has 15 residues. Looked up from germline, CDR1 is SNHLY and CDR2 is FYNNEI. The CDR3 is CASKPSSGRAGELFF. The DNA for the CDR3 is TGTGCCAGCAAACCTTCTAGCGGGAGGGCCGGGGAGCTGTTTTTT.

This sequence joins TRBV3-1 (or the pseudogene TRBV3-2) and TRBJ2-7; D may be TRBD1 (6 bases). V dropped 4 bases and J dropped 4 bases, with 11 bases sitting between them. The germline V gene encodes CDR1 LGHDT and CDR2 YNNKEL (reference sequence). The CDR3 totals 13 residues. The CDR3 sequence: CASSPDREYEQYF. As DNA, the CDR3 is TGTGCCAGCAGCCCGGACAGAGAGTACGAGCAGTACTTC.

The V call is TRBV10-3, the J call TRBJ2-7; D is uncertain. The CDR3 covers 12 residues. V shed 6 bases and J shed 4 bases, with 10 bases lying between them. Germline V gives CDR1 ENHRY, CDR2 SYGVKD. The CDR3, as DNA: TGTGCCATCAGGAACCCAGGATACGAGCAGTACTTC. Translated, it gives CAIRNPGYEQYF.

DNA for the CDR3: TGTGCCAGCAGCCCTAGCGGGAGGGCGGGGGAGCAGTACTTC. This encodes CASSPSGRAGEQYF. V is TRBV9 and J is TRBJ2-7; 12 nucleotides align to TRBD2. The ends lost 4 bases at V and 7 bases at J; junction bases unmatched: 6. CDR3 size: 14 residues. Germline V lookup: CDR1 SGDLS, CDR2 YYNGEE.

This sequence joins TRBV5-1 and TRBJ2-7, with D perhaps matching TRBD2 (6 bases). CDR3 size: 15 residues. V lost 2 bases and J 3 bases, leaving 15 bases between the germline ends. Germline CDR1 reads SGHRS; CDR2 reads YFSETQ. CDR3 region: CASSLLATARYEQYF. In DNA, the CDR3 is TGCGCCAGCAGCTTACTAGCTACGGCTCGCTACGAGCAGTACTTC.

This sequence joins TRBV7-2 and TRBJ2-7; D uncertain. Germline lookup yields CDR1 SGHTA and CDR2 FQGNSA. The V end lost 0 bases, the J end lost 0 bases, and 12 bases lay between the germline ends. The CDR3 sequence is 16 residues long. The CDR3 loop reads CASSLASSLSSYEQYF. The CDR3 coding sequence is TGTGCCAGCAGCTTAGCGTCTTCTTTGAGCTCCTACGAGCAGTACTTC.

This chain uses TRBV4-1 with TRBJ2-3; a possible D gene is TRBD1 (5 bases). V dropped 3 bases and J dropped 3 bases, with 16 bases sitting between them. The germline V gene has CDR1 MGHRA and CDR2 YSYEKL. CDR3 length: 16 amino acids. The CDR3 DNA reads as TGCGCCAGCAGCCAGCGGCAGGGAATAGCTACAGATACGCAGTATTTT. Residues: CASSQRQGIATDTQYF.

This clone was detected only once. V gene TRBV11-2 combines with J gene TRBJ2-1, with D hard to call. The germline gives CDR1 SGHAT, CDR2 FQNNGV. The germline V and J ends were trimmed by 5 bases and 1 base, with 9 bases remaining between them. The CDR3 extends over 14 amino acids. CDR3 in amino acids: CASSLIGSYNEQFF. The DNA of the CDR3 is TGTGCCAGCAGCCTGATCGGGTCCTACAATGAGCAGTTCTTC.

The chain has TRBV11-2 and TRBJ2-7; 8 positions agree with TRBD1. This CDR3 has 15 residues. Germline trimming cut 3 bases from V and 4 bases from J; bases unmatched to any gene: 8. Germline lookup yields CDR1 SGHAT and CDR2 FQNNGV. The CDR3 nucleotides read TGTGCCAGCAGCTTGACAGGGGTTTCTGGTTACGAGCAGTACTTC. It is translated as CASSLTGVSGYEQYF.

The CDR3 coding sequence is TGTGCCATCAGTGAGGGGGTAGGGGGCCGGAACACTGAAGCTTTCTTT. Amino acids: CAISEGVGGRNTEAFF. The chain carries TRBV10-3 and TRBJ1-1; TRBD1 agrees at 7 bases. This CDR3 comprises 16 residues. Germline V lookup: CDR1 ENHRY, CDR2 SYGVKD. Germline trimming cut 2 bases from V and 1 base from J; bases unmatched to any gene: 7.

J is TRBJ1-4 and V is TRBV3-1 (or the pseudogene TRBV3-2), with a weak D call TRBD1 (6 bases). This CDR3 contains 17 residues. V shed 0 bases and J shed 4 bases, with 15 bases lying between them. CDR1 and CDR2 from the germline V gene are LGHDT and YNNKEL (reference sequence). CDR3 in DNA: TGTGCCAGCAGCCAAGATCCGTCGGCAGGGGTTAATGAAAAACTGTTTTTT. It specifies CASSQDPSAGVNEKLFF.

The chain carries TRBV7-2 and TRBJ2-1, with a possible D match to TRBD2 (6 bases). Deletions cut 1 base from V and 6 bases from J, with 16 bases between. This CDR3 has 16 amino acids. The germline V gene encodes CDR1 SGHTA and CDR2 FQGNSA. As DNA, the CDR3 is TGTGCCAGCAGCTTAGTCCTGCAGGTTAGCGGCAATGAGCAGTTCTTC. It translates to CASSLVLQVSGNEQFF.

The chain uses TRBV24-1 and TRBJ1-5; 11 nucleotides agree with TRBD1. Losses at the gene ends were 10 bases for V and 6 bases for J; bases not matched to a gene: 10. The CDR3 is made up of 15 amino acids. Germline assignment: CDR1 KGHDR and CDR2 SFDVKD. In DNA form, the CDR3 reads TGTGCCACTCAGGGGGGACAGGGGGTGGGTCAGCCCCAGCATTTT. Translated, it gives CATQGGQGVGQPQHF.

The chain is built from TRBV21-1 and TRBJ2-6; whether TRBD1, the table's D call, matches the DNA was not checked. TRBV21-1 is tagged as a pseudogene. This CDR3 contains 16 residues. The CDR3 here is CASKGQGSPGANVLTF. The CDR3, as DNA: TGTGCCAGCAAAGGACAGGGTTCCCCTGGGGCCAACGTCCTGACTTTC.

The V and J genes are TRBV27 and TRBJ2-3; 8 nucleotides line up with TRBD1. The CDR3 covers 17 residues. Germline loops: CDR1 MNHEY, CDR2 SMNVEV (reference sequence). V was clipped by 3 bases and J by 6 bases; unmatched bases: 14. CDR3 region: CASSLPAGTGKGDTQYF. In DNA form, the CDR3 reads TGTGCCAGCAGTTTGCCAGCCGGGACAGGTAAAGGGGATACGCAGTATTTT.

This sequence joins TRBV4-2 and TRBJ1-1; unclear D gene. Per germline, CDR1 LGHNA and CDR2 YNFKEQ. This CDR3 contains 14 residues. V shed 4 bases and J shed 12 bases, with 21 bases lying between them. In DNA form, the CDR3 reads TGTGCCAGCAGCCGAGAAGCACGAGAGGGTAAAACTTTCTTT. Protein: CASSREAREGKTFF.

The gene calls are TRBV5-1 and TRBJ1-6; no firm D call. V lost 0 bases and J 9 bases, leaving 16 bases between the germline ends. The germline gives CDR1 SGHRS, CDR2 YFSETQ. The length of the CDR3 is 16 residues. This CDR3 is CASSLVSSPGISPLHF. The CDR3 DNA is TGCGCCAGCAGCTTGGTCAGTTCCCCGGGGATTTCACCCCTCCACTTT.

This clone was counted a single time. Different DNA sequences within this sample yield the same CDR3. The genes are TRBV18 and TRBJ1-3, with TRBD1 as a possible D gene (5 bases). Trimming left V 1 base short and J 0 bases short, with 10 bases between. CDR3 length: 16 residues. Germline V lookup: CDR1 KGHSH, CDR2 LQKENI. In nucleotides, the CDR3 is TGTGCCAGCTCACCACTGCAGGGAAGCTCTGGAAACACCATATATTTT. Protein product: CASSPLQGSSGNTIYF. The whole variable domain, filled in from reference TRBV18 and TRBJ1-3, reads NAGVMQNPRHLVRRRGQEARLRCSPMKGHSHVYWYRQLPEEGLKFMVYLQKENIIDESGMPKERFSAEFPKEGPSILRIQQVVRGDSAAYFCASSPLQGSSGNTIYFGEGSWLTVV.

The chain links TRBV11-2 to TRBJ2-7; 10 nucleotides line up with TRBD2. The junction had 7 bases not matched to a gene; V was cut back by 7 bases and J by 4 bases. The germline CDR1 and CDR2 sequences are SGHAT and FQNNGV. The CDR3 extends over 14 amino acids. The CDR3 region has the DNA TGTGCCAGCACCTGGACTAGCGGTAGTTACGAGCAGTACTTC. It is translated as CASTWTSGSYEQYF. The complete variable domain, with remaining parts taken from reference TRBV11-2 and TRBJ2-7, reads EAGVAQSPRYKIIEKRQSVAFWCNPISGHATLYWYQQILGQGPKLLIQFQNNGVVDDSQLPKDRFSAERLKGVDSTLKIQPAKLEDSAVYLCASTWTSGSYEQYFGPGTRLTVT.

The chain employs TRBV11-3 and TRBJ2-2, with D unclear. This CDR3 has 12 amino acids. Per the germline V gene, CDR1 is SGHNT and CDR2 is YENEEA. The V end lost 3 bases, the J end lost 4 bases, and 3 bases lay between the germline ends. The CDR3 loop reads CASSFFTGELFF. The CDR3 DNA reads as TGTGCCAGCAGCTTCTTCACCGGGGAGCTGTTTTTT.

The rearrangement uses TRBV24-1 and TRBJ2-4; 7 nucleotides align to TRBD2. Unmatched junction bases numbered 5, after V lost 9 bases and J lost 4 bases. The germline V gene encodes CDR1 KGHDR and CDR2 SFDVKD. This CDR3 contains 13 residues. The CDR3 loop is CATPPREKNIQYF. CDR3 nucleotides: TGTGCCACCCCCCCGCGGGAGAAAAACATTCAGTACTTC.

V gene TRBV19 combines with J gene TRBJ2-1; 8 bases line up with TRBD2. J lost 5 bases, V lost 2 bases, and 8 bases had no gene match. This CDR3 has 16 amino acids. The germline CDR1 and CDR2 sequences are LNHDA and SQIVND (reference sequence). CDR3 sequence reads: CASSIRPGLGHNEQFF. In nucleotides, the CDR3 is TGTGCCAGTAGTATACGGCCGGGACTAGGCCACAATGAGCAGTTCTTC. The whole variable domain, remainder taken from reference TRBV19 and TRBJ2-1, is DGGITQSPKYLFRKEGQNVTLSCEQNLNHDAMYWYRQDPGQGLRLIYYSQIVNDFQKGDIAEGYSVSREKKESFPLTVTSAQKNPTAFYLCASSIRPGLGHNEQFFGPGTRLTVL.

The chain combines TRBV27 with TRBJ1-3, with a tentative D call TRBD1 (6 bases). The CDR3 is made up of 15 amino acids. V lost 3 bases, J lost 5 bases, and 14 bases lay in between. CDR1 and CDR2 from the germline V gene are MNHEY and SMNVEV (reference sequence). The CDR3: CASSFLPTGRNTIYF. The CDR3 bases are TGTGCCAGCAGTTTCCTCCCCACAGGGCGAAACACCATATATTTT.

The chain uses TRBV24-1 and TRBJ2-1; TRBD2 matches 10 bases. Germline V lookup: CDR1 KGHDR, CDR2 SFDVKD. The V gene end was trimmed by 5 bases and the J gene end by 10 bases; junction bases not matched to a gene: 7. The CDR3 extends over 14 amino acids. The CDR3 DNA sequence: TGTGCCACCAGTGGCTCTAGCGGGAGAGTAGAGCAGTTCTTC. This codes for CATSGSSGRVEQFF.

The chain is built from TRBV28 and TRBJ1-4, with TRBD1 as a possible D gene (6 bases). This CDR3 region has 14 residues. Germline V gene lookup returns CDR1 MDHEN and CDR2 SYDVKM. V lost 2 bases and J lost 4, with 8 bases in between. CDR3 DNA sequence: TGTGCCAGCAGTTTAGGGGGCCGTAATGAAAAACTGTTTTTT. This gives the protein CASSLGGRNEKLFF.

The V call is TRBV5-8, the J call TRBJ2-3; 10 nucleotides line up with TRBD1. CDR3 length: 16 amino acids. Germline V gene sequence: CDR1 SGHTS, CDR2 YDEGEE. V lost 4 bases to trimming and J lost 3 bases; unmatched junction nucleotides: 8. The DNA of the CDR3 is TGTGCCAGCAGCGTTCCTTCGGGACAGGGGACAGATACGCAGTATTTT. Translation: CASSVPSGQGTDTQYF.